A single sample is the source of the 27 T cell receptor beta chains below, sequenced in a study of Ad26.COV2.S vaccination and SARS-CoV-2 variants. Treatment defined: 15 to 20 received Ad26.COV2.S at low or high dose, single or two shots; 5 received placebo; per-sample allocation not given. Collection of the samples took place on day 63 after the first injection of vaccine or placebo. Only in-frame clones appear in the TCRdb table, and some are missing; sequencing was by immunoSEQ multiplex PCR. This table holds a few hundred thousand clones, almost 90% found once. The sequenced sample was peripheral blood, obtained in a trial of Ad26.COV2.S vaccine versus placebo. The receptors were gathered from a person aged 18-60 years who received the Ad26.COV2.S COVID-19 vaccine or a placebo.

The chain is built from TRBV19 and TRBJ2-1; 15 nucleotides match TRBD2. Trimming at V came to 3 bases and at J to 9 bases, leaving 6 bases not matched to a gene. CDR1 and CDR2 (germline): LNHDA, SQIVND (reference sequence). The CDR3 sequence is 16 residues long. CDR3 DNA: TGTGCCAGTAGTATTTGGACTAGCGGGGGGGCGGGTGAGCAGTTCTTC. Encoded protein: CASSIWTSGGAGEQFF.

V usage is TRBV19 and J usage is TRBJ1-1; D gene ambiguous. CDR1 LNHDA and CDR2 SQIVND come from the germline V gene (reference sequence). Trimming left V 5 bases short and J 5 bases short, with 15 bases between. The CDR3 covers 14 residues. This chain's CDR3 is CASSPPQRVTEAFF. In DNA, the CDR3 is TGTGCCAGTAGTCCGCCCCAAAGGGTAACTGAAGCTTTCTTT.

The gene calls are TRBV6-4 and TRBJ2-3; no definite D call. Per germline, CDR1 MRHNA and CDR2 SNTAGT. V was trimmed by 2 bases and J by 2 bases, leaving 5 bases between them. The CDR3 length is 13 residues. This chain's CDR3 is CASSDAPTDTQYF. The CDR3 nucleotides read TGTGCCAGCAGTGACGCACCCACAGATACGCAGTATTTT.

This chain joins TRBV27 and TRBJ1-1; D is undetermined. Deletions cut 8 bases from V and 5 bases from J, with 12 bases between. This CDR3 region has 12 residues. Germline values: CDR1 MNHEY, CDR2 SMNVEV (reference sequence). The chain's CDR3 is CASWNSWTEAFF. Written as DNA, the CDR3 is TGTGCCAGCTGGAACTCGTGGACTGAAGCTTTCTTT.

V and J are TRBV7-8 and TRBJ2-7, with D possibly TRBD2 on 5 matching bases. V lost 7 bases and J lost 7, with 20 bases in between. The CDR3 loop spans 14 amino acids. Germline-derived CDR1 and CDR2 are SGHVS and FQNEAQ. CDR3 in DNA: TGTGCCAGCAACCCCCGAGGGTCCTCTAGGGAGCAGTACTTC. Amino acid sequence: CASNPRGSSREQYF.

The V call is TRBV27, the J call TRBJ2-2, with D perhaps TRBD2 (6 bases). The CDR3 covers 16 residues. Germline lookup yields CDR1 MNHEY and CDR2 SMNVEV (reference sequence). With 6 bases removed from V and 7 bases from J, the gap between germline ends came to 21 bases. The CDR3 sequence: CASSPHPGLRDGELFF. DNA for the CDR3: TGTGCCAGCAGCCCCCACCCGGGACTCCGTGACGGGGAGCTGTTTTTT.

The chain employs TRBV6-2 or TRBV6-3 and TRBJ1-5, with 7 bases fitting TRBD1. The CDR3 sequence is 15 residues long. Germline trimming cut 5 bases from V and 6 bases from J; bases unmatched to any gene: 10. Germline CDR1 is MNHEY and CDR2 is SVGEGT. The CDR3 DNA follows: TGTGCCAGCAGTACCACAGGGGAGAGAGGTCAGCCCCAGCATTTT. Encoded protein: CASSTTGERGQPQHF.

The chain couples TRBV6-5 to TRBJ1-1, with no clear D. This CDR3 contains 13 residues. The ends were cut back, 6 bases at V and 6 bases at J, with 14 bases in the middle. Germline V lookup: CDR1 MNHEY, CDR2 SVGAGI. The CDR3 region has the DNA TGTGCCAGCAGACATTCCGTAGTCGCTGAAGCTTTCTTT. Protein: CASRHSVVAEAFF.

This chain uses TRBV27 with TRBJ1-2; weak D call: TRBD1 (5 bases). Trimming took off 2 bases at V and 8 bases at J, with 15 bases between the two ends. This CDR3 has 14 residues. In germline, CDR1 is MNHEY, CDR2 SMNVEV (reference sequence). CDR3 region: CASSLGGVFEGYTF. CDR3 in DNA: TGTGCCAGCAGTTTAGGAGGGGTTTTCGAGGGCTACACCTTC.

Written as DNA, the CDR3 is TGTGCCAGTAGTCCATACGGGGGGGAGACCCAGTACTTC. Translating gives CASSPYGGETQYF. This chain links TRBV19 with TRBJ2-5, with TRBD2 matching 7 bases. Trimming took 5 bases from V and 5 from J; bases not matched to a gene: 5. The CDR3 contains 13 residues. The germline gives CDR1 LNHDA, CDR2 SQIVND (reference sequence).

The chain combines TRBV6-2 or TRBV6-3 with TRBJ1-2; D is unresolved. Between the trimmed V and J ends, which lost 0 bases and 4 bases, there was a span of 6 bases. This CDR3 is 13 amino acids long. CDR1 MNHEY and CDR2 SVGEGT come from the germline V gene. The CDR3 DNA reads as TGTGCCAGCAGTTACTCCGGCAGCTATGGCTACACCTTC. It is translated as CASSYSGSYGYTF.

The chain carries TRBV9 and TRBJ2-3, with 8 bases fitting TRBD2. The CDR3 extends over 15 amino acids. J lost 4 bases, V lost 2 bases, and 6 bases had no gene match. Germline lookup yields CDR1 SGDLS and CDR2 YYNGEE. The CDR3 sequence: CASSVYGRAPDTQYF. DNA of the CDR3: TGTGCCAGCAGCGTTTACGGGAGGGCCCCAGATACGCAGTATTTT.

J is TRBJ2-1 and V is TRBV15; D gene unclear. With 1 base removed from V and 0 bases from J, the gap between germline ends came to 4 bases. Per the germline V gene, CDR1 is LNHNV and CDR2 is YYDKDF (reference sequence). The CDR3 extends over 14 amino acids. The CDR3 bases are TGTGCCACCAGCAGAGGGACCTCCTACAATGAGCAGTTCTTC. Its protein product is CATSRGTSYNEQFF.

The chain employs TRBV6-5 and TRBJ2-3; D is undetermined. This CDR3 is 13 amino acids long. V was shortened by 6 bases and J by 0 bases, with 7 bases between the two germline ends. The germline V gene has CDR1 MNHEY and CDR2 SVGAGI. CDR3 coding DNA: TGTGCCAGCAGCCCGCAAAGCACAGATACGCAGTATTTT. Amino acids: CASSPQSTDTQYF.

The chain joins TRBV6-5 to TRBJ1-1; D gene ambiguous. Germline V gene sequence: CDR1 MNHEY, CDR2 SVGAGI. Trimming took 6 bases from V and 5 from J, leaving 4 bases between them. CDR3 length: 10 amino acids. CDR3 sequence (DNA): TGTGCCAGCAGGGGAACTGAAGCTTTCTTT. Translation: CASRGTEAFF.

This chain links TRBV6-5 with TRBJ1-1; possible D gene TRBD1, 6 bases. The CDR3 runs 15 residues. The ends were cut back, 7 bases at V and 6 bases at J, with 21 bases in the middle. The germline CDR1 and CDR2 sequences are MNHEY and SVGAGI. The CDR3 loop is CASNRGPYDLAEAFF. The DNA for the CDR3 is TGTGCCAGCAACCGGGGGCCATACGATTTAGCTGAAGCTTTCTTT.

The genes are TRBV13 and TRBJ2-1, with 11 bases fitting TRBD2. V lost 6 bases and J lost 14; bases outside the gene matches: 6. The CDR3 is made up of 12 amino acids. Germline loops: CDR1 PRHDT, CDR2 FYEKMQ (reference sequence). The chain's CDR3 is CASSFSGRAKFF. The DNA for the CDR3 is TGTGCCAGCAGTTTTAGCGGGAGGGCTAAGTTCTTC.

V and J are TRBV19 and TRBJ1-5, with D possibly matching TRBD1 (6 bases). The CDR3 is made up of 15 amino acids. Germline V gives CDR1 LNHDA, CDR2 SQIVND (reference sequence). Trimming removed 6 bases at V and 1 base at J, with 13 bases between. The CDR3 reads CASRQGWASNQPQHF. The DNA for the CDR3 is TGTGCCAGTAGGCAGGGGTGGGCCAGCAATCAGCCCCAGCATTTT. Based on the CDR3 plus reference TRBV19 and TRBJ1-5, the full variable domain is DGGITQSPKYLFRKEGQNVTLSCEQNLNHDAMYWYRQDPGQGLRLIYYSQIVNDFQKGDIAEGYSVSREKKESFPLTVTSAQKNPTAFYLCASRQGWASNQPQHFGDGTRLSIL.

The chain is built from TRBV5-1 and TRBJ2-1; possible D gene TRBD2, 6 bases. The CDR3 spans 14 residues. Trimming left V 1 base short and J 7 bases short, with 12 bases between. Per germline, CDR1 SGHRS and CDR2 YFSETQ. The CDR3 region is CASSLTVRGNEQFF. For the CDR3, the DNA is TGCGCCAGCAGCTTGACCGTCCGGGGGAATGAGCAGTTCTTC.

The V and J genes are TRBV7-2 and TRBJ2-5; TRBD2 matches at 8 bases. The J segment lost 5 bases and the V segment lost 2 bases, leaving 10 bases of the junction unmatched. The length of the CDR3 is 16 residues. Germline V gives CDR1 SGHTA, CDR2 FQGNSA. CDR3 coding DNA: TGTGCCAGCAGCTTAATGGCCCCTAGCGGGTGGGAGACCCAGTACTTC. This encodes CASSLMAPSGWETQYF.

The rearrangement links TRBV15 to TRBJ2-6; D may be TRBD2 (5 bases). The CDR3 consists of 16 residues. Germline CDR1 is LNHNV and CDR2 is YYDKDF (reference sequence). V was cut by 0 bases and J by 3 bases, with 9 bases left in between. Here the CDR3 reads CATSRDGVNGANVLTF. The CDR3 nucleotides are TGTGCCACCAGCAGAGACGGGGTAAATGGGGCCAACGTCCTGACTTTC.

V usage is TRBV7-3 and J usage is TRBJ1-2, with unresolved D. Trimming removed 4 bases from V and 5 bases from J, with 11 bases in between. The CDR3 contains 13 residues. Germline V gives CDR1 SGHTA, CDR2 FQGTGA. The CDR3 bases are TGTGCCAGCAGCTCGGGCCCACAATATGGCTACACCTTC. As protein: CASSSGPQYGYTF.

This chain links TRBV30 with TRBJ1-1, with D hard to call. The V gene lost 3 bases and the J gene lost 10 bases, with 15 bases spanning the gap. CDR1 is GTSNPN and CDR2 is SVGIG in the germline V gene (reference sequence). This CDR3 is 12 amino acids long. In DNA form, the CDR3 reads TGTGCCTGGAGCCCCGGGAGCAAGGCAGCTTTCTTT. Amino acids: CAWSPGSKAAFF.

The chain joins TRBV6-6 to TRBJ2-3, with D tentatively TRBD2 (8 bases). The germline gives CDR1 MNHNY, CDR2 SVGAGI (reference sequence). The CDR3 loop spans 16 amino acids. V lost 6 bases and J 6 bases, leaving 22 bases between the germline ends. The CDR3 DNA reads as TGTGCCAGCAGCTACACTAGCGGCCAGGGGGGGGATACGCAGTATTTT. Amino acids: CASSYTSGQGGDTQYF.

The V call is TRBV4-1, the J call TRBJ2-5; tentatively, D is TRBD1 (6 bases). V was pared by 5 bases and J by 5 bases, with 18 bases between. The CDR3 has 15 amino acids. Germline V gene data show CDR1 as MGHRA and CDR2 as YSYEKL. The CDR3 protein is CASSSSWGTRETQYF. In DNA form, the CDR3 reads TGCGCCAGCAGCTCCTCCTGGGGGACACGGGAGACCCAGTACTTC.

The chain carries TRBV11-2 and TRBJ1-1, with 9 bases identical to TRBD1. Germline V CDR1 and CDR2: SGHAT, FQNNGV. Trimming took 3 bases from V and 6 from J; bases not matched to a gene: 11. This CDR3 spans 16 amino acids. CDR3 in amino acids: CASSFLQGAGRAEAFF. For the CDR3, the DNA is TGTGCCAGCAGCTTCTTACAGGGGGCTGGGAGGGCTGAAGCTTTCTTT. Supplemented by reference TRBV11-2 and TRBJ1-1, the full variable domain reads EAGVAQSPRYKIIEKRQSVAFWCNPISGHATLYWYQQILGQGPKLLIQFQNNGVVDDSQLPKDRFSAERLKGVDSTLKIQPAKLEDSAVYLCASSFLQGAGRAEAFFGQGTRLTVV.

The CDR3 loop is CASSLMVDEQFF. For the CDR3, the DNA is TGTGCCAGCAGCTTGATGGTGGATGAGCAGTTCTTC. This chain joins TRBV5-5 and TRBJ2-1; no clear D. V was clipped by 1 base and J by 8 bases, with 7 bases between them. Germline V gene sequence: CDR1 SGHKS, CDR2 YYEKEE (reference sequence). CDR3 length equals 12 residues.